This T cell receptor (beta chain) stems from a study of T cell responses to AZD1222 COVID-19 vaccine. Whole-study findings and limits: CD4 TCRs associated with vaccination spanned spike, dominating at 160-218 and 743-854. The reported proportion of spike-specific TCRs targeting unmutated variant regions was nearly half. Donors were chiefly white British, with a greater number of females, and clonal diversity was perhaps underestimated. Breadth and depth of Spike-specific TCRs rose after two AZD1222 doses.

Concerning this clone: No antigen is known for it.

Libraries were prepared by immunoSEQ multiplex PCR; TCRdb keeps only in-frame clonotypes and omits some of them. The sample holds 200,000 or so clones, around 93% seen once. The CDR3 has 11 residues. Germline V gene lookup returns CDR1 SQVTM and CDR2 ANQGSEA. The J segment lost 9 bases and the V segment lost 4 bases, leaving 2 bases of the junction unmatched. The sequenced sample was peripheral blood, obtained 28 days after the second AZD1222 dose. The clonotype comes from an adult who received the AZD1222 COVID-19 vaccine. The J gene is TRBJ2-1, the V gene TRBV29-1, with 8 bases that match TRBD1. CDR3 protein: CSVAQGGEQFF. Here the CDR3 DNA reads TGCAGCGTTGCACAGGGGGGTGAGCAGTTCTTC.